The present T cell receptor (beta chain) was sequenced within a study of cytomegalovirus exposure and HLA in healthy donors. Regarding the study as a whole: Later findings reportedly placed an Asian-associated ancestry cluster below the approximately 670-donor mean for N-insertions. The study labeled fewer than 200 TCR beta chains cytomegalovirus-associated.

The CDR3 length is 18 residues. A note on this clone: Antigen unknown.

Primers included in the PCR were 60 Vbeta and 13 Jbeta primers. TCRdb's table, derived via immunoSEQ multiplex PCR, lists solely in-frame clones and lacks some. The repertoire consists of fewer than 55,000 clones, with 55% to 80% occurring once and the leading ten covering 20% to 25%. The TCR was taken from a woman between 50 and 59 years old in good health and CMV-seropositive. This chain connects TRBV12-2 to TRBJ1-5. TRBV12-2 is marked as a pseudogene. Material: PBMCs. CDR3: CASRPLRGPPVGCQPQHF. In DNA form, the CDR3 reads TGTGCAAGTCGCCCCCTGAGAGGCCCCCCCGTTGGCTGTCAGCCCCAGCATTTT.